The 23 T cell receptor beta chains listed next were all sequenced from one sample in a study of cytomegalovirus exposure and HLA in healthy donors. PCR involved 60 Vbeta and 13 Jbeta primers. The repertoire was sequenced with immunoSEQ multiplex PCR; TCRdb's copy has only in-frame clones and lacks some. The specimen's table records 130,000 to 150,000 clones. Sequenced input: PBMCs. The receptors were sampled from a man aged 35 to 55 in good health and CMV-seronegative.

DNA of the CDR3: TGCGCCAGCAGCCCGGGACTAGCGGGGCCGGGGGAGACCCAGTACTTC. Its protein product is CASSPGLAGPGETQYF. The chain has TRBV5-1 and TRBJ2-5; 13 nucleotides match TRBD2. V lost 4 bases to trimming and J lost 5 bases; unmatched junction nucleotides: 8. The CDR3 is 16 residues long. Germline V gene data show CDR1 as SGHRS and CDR2 as YFSETQ. Variable domain in full (rest from reference TRBV5-1 and TRBJ2-5): KAGVTQTPRYLIKTRGQQVTLSCSPISGHRSVSWYQQTPGQGLQFLFEYFSETQRNKGNFPGRFSGRQFSNSRSEMNVSTLELGDSALYLCASSPGLAGPGETQYFGPGTRLLVL.

This chain connects TRBV29-1 to TRBJ2-7; TRBD1 is a possible D gene (6 bases). The CDR3 is 12 residues long. Trimming took 7 bases from V and 5 from J, leaving 15 bases between them. CDR1 and CDR2 (germline): SQVTM, ANQGSEA. Here the CDR3 reads CSAQTGFNEQYF. The CDR3 DNA reads as TGCAGCGCTCAGACAGGTTTCAACGAGCAGTACTTC.

The CDR3 is CASSPNYSPGANVLTF. The CDR3 nucleotides are TGTGCCAGCAGTCCTAACTATTCCCCTGGGGCCAACGTCCTGACTTTC. The chain links TRBV6-4 to TRBJ2-6; D gene unclear. CDR3 length equals 16 residues. V was cut by 5 bases and J by 2 bases, with 13 bases left in between. From germline, CDR1 is MRHNA and CDR2 SNTAGT.

The rearrangement links TRBV19 to TRBJ1-1, with D unclear. The CDR3 sequence is 13 residues long. Trimming pared 0 bases from V and 8 bases from J, leaving 10 bases between. Per the germline V gene, CDR1 is LNHDA and CDR2 is SQIVND (reference sequence). The DNA of the CDR3 is TGTGCCAGTAGTATAGACTCCCGGTACGAAGCTTTCTTT. Its translation is CASSIDSRYEAFF.

The chain is built from TRBV29-1 and TRBJ2-6; 7 positions agree with TRBD1. The germline V gene encodes CDR1 SQVTM and CDR2 ANQGSEA. The trim removed 6 bases at V and 0 bases at J, leaving 5 bases unmatched. The CDR3 loop spans 15 amino acids. CDR3 nucleotide sequence: TGCAGCGTCAGACAGGGCCTCTCTGGGGCCAACGTCCTGACTTTC. This sequence encodes CSVRQGLSGANVLTF.

V usage is TRBV5-1 and J usage is TRBJ1-2; D might be TRBD1 (6 bases). The CDR3 runs to 15 residues. The germline V and J ends were trimmed by 4 bases and 1 base, with 14 bases remaining between them. CDR1 SGHRS and CDR2 YFSETQ come from the germline V gene. CDR3 nucleotide sequence: TGCGCCAGCAGCCCCCGTGGGGGCATTAACTATGGCTACACCTTC. This gives the protein CASSPRGGINYGYTF.

V gene TRBV7-9 combines with J gene TRBJ2-3; 7 bases align to TRBD1. CDR1 SEHNR and CDR2 FQNEAQ come from the germline V gene (reference sequence). V was clipped by 5 bases and J by 2 bases; unmatched bases: 4. The CDR3 consists of 14 residues. CDR3 region: CASSQGQITDTQYF. CDR3 DNA sequence: TGTGCCAGCAGCCAGGGACAGATCACAGATACGCAGTATTTT.

The V and J genes are TRBV18 and TRBJ2-6; 13 bases are shared with TRBD2. Germline V gene lookup returns CDR1 KGHSH and CDR2 LQKENI. This CDR3 has 19 amino acids. The V segment lost 4 bases and the J segment 4 bases; nucleotides outside the gene matches: 10. The CDR3 reads CASSRKTSGGSEGANVLTF. The CDR3 DNA is TGTGCCAGCTCACGCAAGACTAGCGGGGGGTCTGAGGGGGCCAACGTCCTGACTTTC.

This chain uses TRBV11-3 with TRBJ2-7; 10 bases fit TRBD1. The germline CDR1 and CDR2 sequences are SGHNT and YENEEA. The V gene end was trimmed by 3 bases and the J gene end by 1 base; junction bases not matched to a gene: 3. The CDR3 has 15 amino acids. As DNA, the CDR3 is TGTGCCAGCAGCTTGGGACAGGGGCGTTCCTACGAGCAGTACTTC. Translation: CASSLGQGRSYEQYF.

V and J are TRBV2 and TRBJ2-7, with a weak D call TRBD1 (5 bases). Germline V CDR1 and CDR2: SNHLY, FYNNEI. The V gene lost 4 bases and the J gene lost 2 bases, with 15 bases spanning the gap. The CDR3 extends over 15 amino acids. CDR3 residues: CASSGQGNGPYEQYF. As DNA, the CDR3 is TGTGCCAGCAGTGGGCAGGGCAACGGACCCTACGAGCAGTACTTC.

The V gene is TRBV6-1, the J gene TRBJ1-2; D call uncertain. The CDR3 consists of 14 residues. The germline V and J ends were trimmed by 11 bases and 0 bases, with 16 bases remaining between them. Germline lookup yields CDR1 MNHNS and CDR2 SASEGT. Here the CDR3 DNA reads TGTGCCCTACTACCAGAGACTTCTAACTATGGCTACACCTTC. Protein product: CALLPETSNYGYTF.

This chain connects TRBV7-3 to TRBJ2-7; 9 bases map to TRBD1. Germline trimming cut 5 bases from V and 3 bases from J; bases unmatched to any gene: 8. In germline, CDR1 is SGHTA, CDR2 FQGTGA. This CDR3 is built from 15 residues. For the CDR3, the DNA is TGTGCCAGCAGCCTGGGACAGGGTGGGAGCTACGAGCAGTACTTC. Amino acids: CASSLGQGGSYEQYF.

The rearrangement links TRBV10-2 to TRBJ1-5; D gene uncertain. CDR1 is WSHSY and CDR2 is SAAADI in the germline V gene. The ends were cut back, 0 bases at V and 11 bases at J, with 8 bases in the middle. The CDR3 contains 12 residues. In DNA, the CDR3 is TGCGCCAGCAGTGAGTCGGGCTCGACCCAGCATTTT. Its translation is CASSESGSTQHF.

The chain joins TRBV27 to TRBJ2-7, with 11 bases aligning to TRBD2. Germline V gene lookup returns CDR1 MNHEY and CDR2 SMNVEV (reference sequence). Unmatched junction bases numbered 9, after V lost 2 bases and J lost 6 bases. The CDR3 loop spans 16 amino acids. CDR3 coding DNA: TGTGCCAGCAGTTTACATCCGCTAGCGGGGGGAATCGAGCAGTACTTC. Amino acid sequence: CASSLHPLAGGIEQYF.

This chain links TRBV25-1 with TRBJ1-3, with D tentatively TRBD1 (6 bases). Germline V gene data show CDR1 as MGHDK and CDR2 as SYGVNS. The CDR3 extends over 14 amino acids. The V end was cut by 7 bases, the J end by 3 bases, with 13 bases between. CDR3 nucleotides: TGTGCCAGCAAGTTCTCGGACAGTGGAAACACCATATATTTT. This encodes CASKFSDSGNTIYF.

The V gene is TRBV6-1, the J gene TRBJ2-2; D unclear. Germline V gene sequence: CDR1 MNHNS, CDR2 SASEGT. Trimming took off 6 bases at V and 3 bases at J, with 14 bases between the two ends. The CDR3 length is 15 residues. For the CDR3, the DNA is TGTGCCAGCAGCCTGACTCAACCTGACACCGGGGAGCTGTTTTTT. This translates into CASSLTQPDTGELFF.

V is TRBV9 and J is TRBJ2-7, with TRBD1 matching 7 bases. The CDR3 sequence is 16 residues long. The V and J ends lost 0 bases and 3 bases, in that order; junction bases with no gene match: 9. The germline V gene has CDR1 SGDLS and CDR2 YYNGEE. The CDR3 protein is CASSVEPGQRFYEQYF. In DNA, the CDR3 is TGTGCCAGCAGCGTAGAACCGGGACAGCGTTTCTACGAGCAGTACTTC. Drawing the rest from reference TRBV9 and TRBJ2-7, the complete variable domain is DSGVTQTPKHLITATGQRVTLRCSPRSGDLSVYWYQQSLDQGLQFLIQYYNGEERAKGNILERFSAQQFPDLHSELNLSSLELGDSALYFCASSVEPGQRFYEQYFGPGTRLTVT.

The J gene is TRBJ1-4, the V gene TRBV27; no definite D call. CDR1 is MNHEY, CDR2 SMNVEV, per germline (reference sequence). The CDR3 totals 15 residues. The V end was cut by 6 bases, the J end by 0 bases, with 11 bases between. The CDR3 protein is CASSRRRPTNEKLFF. The CDR3 DNA reads TGTGCCAGCAGCCGCAGGAGGCCAACTAATGAAAAACTGTTTTTT. Complete variable domain (other parts from reference TRBV27 and TRBJ1-4): EAQVTQNPRYLITVTGKKLTVTCSQNMNHEYMSWYRQDPGLGLRQIYYSMNVEVTDKGDVPEGYKVSRKEKRNFPLILESPSPNQTSLYFCASSRRRPTNEKLFFGSGTQLSVL.

This chain links TRBV10-3 with TRBJ1-1, with 8 bases lining up with TRBD1. Per germline, CDR1 ENHRY and CDR2 SYGVKD. The ends lost 5 bases at V and 3 bases at J; junction bases unmatched: 5. CDR3 length: 14 residues. CDR3 protein: CAISPRGQDTEAFF. In nucleotides, the CDR3 is TGTGCCATCAGTCCCAGGGGGCAGGACACTGAAGCTTTCTTT.

The rearrangement uses TRBV7-9 and TRBJ1-1; 8 bases line up with TRBD1. Trimming at V came to 6 bases and at J to 4 bases, leaving 13 bases not matched to a gene. Germline V gene data show CDR1 as SEHNR and CDR2 as FQNEAQ (reference sequence). The CDR3 sequence is 16 residues long. The CDR3 protein is CASSSDSGGKGTEAFF. Here the CDR3 DNA reads TGTGCCAGCAGTTCGGACTCAGGGGGCAAGGGCACTGAAGCTTTCTTT. Complete variable domain (other parts from reference TRBV7-9 and TRBJ1-1): DTGVSQNPRHKITKRGQNVTFRCDPISEHNRLYWYRQTLGQGPEFLTYFQNEAQLEKSRLLSDRFSAERPKGSFSTLEIQRTEQGDSAMYLCASSSDSGGKGTEAFFGQGTRLTVV.

The V and J genes are TRBV19 and TRBJ1-1; D is uncertain. Trimming took 3 bases from V and 1 from J, leaving 15 bases between them. Germline V gene sequence: CDR1 LNHDA, CDR2 SQIVND (reference sequence). CDR3 length: 16 residues. CDR3 region: CASSIGDSAGNTEAFF. DNA of the CDR3: TGTGCCAGTAGTATTGGAGACTCCGCTGGGAACACTGAAGCTTTCTTT.

This chain uses TRBV5-5 with TRBJ2-7, with 8 bases lining up with TRBD1. Germline CDR1 reads SGHKS; CDR2 reads YYEKEE (reference sequence). The V segment lost 0 bases and the J segment 1 base; nucleotides outside the gene matches: 3. This CDR3 contains 15 residues. The CDR3, as DNA: TGTGCCAGCAGCTTGGGGACAGGGCTTTCCTACGAGCAGTACTTC. Encoded protein: CASSLGTGLSYEQYF.

Concerning this clone itself: This sample also contains other DNA sequences that code for the same CDR3. This chain connects TRBV9 to TRBJ2-5, with TRBD2 identical over 10 bases. Germline CDR1 is SGDLS and CDR2 is YYNGEE. The V segment lost 1 base and the J segment 3 bases; nucleotides outside the gene matches: 6. This CDR3 contains 16 residues. The CDR3 reads CASSVRPSGGKETQYF. CDR3 in DNA: TGTGCCAGCAGCGTACGACCTAGCGGGGGTAAAGAGACCCAGTACTTC.